This T cell receptor beta chain derives from a study of blood T cell repertoires in COVID-19. V was cut by 10 bases and J by 11 bases, with 18 bases left in between. In germline, CDR1 is MDHEN, CDR2 SYDVKM. The CDR3 is 12 residues long. The data were produced by immunoSEQ multiplex PCR, yet TCRdb's version contains in-frame clones alone and is incomplete. This sample yields 320,000 or so clones, of which around 90% are seen a single time; approximately 5.2% belongs to the top ten. The sample comprised PBMCs or T cells enriched from blood (not recorded which). The J gene is TRBJ1-5, the V gene TRBV28, with a weak D call TRBD1 (6 bases). This sequence was found in a man between 60 and 75 years old who had recovered from COVID-19. CDR3 DNA sequence: TGTGCCACCAATACAGGGACCCGAGCCCAGCATTTT. It is translated as CATNTGTRAQHF.